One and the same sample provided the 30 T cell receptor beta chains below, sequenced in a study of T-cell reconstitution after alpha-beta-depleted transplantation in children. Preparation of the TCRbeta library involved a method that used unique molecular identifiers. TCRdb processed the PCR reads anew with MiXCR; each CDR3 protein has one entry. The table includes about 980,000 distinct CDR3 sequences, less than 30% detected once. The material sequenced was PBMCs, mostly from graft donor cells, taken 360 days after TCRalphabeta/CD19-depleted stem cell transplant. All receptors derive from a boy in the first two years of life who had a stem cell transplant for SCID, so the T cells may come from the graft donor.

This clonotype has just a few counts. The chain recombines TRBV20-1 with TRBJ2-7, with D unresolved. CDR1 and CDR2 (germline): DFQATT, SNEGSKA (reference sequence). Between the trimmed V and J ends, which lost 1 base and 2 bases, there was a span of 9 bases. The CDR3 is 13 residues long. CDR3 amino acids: CSARGRSAYEQYF. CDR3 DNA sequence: TGCAGTGCTAGAGGCCGGTCCGCCTACGAGCAGTACTTC.

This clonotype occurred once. The DNA for the CDR3 is TGTGCCAGCAGTGACCCCACCGGGACAGGGGGCATGGGGAAACAGCCCCAGCATTTT. It encodes CASSDPTGTGGMGKQPQHF. V gene TRBV2 combines with J gene TRBJ1-5, with TRBD1 matching over 12 bases. The germline V gene encodes CDR1 SNHLY and CDR2 FYNNEI. This CDR3 contains 19 residues. The ends lost 3 bases at V and 7 bases at J; junction bases unmatched: 16. The full variable domain, in which reference TRBV2 and TRBJ1-5 provide the parts outside the CDR3, is EPEVTQTPSHQVTQMGQEVILRCVPISNHLYFYWYRQILGQKVEFLVSFYNNEISEKSEIFDDQFSVERPDGSNFTLKIRSTKLEDSAMYFCASSDPTGTGGMGKQPQHFGDGTRLSIL.

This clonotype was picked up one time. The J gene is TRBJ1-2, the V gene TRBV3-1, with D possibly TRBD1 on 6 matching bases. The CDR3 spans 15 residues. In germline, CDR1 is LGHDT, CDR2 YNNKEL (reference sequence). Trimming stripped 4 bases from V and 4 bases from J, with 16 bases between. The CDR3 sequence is CASSPTHTGSYGYTF. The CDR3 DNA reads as TGTGCCAGCAGCCCCACTCATACAGGGAGCTATGGCTACACCTTC.

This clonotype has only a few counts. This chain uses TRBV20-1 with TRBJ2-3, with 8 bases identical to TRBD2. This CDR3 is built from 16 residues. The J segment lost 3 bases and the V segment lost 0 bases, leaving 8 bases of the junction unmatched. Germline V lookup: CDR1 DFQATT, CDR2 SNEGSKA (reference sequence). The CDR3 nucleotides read TGCAGTGCTAGAGACGCTGTTAGCGGGGTAACAGATACGCAGTATTTT. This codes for CSARDAVSGVTDTQYF.

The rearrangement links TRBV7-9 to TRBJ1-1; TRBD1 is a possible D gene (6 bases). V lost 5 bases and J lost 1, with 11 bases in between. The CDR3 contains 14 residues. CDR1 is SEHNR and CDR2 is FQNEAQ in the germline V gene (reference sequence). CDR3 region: CASSPTGWNTEAFF. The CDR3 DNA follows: TGTGCCAGCAGCCCTACAGGGTGGAACACTGAAGCTTTCTTT.

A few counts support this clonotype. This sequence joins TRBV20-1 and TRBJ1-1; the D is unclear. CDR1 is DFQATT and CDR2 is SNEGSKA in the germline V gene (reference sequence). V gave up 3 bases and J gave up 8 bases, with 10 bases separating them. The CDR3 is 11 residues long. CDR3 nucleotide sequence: TGCAGTGCTAGGGATTGGAACGAAGCTTTCTTT. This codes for CSARDWNEAFF.

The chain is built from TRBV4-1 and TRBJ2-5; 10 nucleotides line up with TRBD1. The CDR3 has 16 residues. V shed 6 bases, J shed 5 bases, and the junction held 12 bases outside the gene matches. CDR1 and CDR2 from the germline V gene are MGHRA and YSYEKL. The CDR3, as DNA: TGCGCCAGCAGGAGGGGACAGGGGCAAATCGGCGAGACCCAGTACTTC. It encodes CASRRGQGQIGETQYF.

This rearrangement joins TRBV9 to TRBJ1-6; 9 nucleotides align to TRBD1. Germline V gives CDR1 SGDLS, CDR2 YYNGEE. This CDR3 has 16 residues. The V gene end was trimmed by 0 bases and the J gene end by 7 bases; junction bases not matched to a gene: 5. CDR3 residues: CASSVGGTGWNSPLHF. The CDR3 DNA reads TGTGCCAGCAGCGTAGGGGGGACAGGGTGGAATTCACCCCTCCACTTT.

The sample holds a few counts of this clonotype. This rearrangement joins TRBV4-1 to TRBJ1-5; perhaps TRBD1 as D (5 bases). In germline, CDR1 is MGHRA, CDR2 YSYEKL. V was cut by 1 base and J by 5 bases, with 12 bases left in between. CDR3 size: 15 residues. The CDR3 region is CASSQGSSGDQPQHF. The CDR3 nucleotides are TGCGCCAGCAGCCAAGGGAGCTCGGGGGATCAGCCCCAGCATTTT.

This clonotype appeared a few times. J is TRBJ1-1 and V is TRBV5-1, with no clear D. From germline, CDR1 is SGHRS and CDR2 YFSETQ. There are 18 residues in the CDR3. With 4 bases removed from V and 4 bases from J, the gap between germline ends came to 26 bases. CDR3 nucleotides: TGCGCCAGCAGCGCGCGGACTACCCTGAAGGAGATGGGCACTGAAGCTTTCTTT. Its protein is CASSARTTLKEMGTEAFF.

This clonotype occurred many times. Written as DNA, the CDR3 is TGCGCCAGCAGCCAAGATAGGGCTAGCGGTTCCTACACCGGGGAGCTGTTTTTT. Translating it yields CASSQDRASGSYTGELFF. V and J are TRBV4-3 and TRBJ2-2; TRBD2 matches at 7 bases. V dropped 0 bases and J dropped 3; count of bases not matched to a gene: 10. The CDR3 is made up of 18 amino acids. Germline values: CDR1 LGHNA, CDR2 YSLEER.

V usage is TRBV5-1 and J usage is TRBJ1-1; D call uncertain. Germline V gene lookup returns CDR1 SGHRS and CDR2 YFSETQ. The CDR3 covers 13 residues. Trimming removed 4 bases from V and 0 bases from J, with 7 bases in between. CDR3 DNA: TGCGCCAGCAGCGTCTTACTGAACACTGAAGCTTTCTTT. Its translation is CASSVLLNTEAFF.

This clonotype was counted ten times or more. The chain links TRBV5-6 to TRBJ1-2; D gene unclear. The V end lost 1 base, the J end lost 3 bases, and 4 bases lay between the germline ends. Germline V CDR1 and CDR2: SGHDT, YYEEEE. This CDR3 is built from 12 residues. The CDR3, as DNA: TGTGCCAGCAGCTTGACAGACTATGGCTACACCTTC. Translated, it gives CASSLTDYGYTF.

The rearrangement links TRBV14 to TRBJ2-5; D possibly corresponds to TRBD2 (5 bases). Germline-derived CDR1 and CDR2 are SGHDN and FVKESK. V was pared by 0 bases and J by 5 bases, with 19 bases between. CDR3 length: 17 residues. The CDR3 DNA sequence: TGTGCCAGCAGCCAAGAAAGGAGTATGGGGAGAGGGGAGACCCAGTACTTC. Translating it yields CASSQERSMGRGETQYF.

The CDR3 protein is CASSLADGSNEKLFF. CDR3 in DNA: TGCGCCAGCAGCTTGGCGGACGGGTCTAATGAAAAACTGTTTTTT. The rearrangement joins TRBV5-1 to TRBJ1-4; the D is unclear. CDR1 is SGHRS and CDR2 is YFSETQ in the germline V gene. With 0 bases removed from V and 3 bases from J, the gap between germline ends came to 9 bases. The CDR3 length is 15 residues.

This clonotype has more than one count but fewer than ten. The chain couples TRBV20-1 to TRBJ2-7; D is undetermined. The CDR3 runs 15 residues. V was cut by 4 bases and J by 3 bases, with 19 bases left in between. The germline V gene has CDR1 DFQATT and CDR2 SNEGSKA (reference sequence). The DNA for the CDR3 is TGCAGTGCTATGACGGGCGCTCCCATCTTCTACGAGCAGTACTTC. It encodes CSAMTGAPIFYEQYF.

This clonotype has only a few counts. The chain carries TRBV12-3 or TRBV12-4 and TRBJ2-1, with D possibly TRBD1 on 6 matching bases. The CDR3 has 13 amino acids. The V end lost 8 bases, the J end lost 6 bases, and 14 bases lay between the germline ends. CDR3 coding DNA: TGTGCCAGCTGGGTGGGGGCTGCCAATGAGCAGTTCTTC. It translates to CASWVGAANEQFF.

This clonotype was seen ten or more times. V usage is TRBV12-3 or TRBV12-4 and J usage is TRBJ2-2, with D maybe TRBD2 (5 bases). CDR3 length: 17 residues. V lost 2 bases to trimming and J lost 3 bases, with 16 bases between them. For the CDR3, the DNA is TGTGCCAGCAGTTTAAAGATTCGGGGTACCGACACCGGGGAGCTGTTTTTT. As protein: CASSLKIRGTDTGELFF.

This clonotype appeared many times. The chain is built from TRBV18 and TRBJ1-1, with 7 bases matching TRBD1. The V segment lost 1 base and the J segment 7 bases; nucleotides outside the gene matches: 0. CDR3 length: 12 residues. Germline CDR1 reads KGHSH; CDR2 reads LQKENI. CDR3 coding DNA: TGTGCCAGCTCACCACGGACAGGTGAAGCTTTCTTT. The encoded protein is CASSPRTGEAFF. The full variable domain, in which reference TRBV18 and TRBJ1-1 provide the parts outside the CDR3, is NAGVMQNPRHLVRRRGQEARLRCSPMKGHSHVYWYRQLPEEGLKFMVYLQKENIIDESGMPKERFSAEFPKEGPSILRIQQVVRGDSAAYFCASSPRTGEAFFGQGTRLTVV.

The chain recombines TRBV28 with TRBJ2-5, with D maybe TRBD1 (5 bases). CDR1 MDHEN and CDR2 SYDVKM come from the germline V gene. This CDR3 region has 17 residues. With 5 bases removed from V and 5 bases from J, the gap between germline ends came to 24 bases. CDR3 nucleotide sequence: TGTGCCAGCAGTGTATCCCGGGCGTGGGGCGCAGGGGAGACCCAGTACTTC. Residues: CASSVSRAWGAGETQYF.

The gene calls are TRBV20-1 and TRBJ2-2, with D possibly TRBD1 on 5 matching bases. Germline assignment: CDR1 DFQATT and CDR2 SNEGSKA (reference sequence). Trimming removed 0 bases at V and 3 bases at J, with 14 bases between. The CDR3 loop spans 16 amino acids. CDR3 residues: CSARDKRTGHTGELFF. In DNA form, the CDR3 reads TGCAGTGCTAGAGATAAGAGAACAGGTCACACCGGGGAGCTGTTTTTT.

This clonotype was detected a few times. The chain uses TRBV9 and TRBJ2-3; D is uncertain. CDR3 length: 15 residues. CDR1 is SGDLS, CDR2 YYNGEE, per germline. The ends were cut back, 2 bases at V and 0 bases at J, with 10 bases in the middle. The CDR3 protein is CASSVVTASTDTQYF. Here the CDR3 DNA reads TGTGCCAGCAGCGTGGTTACAGCTAGCACAGATACGCAGTATTTT. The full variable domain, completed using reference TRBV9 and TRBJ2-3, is DSGVTQTPKHLITATGQRVTLRCSPRSGDLSVYWYQQSLDQGLQFLIQYYNGEERAKGNILERFSAQQFPDLHSELNLSSLELGDSALYFCASSVVTASTDTQYFGPGTRLTVL.

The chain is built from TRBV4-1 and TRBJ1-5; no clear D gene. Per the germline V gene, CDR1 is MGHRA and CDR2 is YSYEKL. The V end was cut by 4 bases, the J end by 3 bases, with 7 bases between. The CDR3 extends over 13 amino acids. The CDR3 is CASSRGYNQPQHF. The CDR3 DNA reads TGCGCCAGCAGCCGAGGTTACAATCAGCCCCAGCATTTT.

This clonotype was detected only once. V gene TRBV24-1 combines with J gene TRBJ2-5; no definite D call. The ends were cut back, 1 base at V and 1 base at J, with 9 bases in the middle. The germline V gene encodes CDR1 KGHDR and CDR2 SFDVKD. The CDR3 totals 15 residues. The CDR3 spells CATSDFAGSQETQYF. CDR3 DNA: TGTGCCACCAGTGATTTTGCAGGCAGCCAAGAGACCCAGTACTTC.

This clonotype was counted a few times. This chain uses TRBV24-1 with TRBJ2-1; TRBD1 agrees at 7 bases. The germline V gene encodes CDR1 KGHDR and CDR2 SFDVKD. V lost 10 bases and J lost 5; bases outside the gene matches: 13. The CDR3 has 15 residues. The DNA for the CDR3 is TGTGCCACTAATTCTACCGGGACAGTTCACAATGAGCAGTTCTTC. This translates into CATNSTGTVHNEQFF.

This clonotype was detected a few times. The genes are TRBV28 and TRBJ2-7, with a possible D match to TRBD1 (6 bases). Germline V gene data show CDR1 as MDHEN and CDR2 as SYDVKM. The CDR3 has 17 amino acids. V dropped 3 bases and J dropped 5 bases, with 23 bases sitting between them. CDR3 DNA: TGTGCCAGCAGTTTGTTCCTTCGCCGGTTGAAGGGGGACGAGCAGTACTTC. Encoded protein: CASSLFLRRLKGDEQYF.

DNA for the CDR3: TGTGCCAGCAGACGGGGGAAAAATGAAAAACTGTTTTTT. It translates to CASRRGKNEKLFF. The chain couples TRBV6-1 to TRBJ1-4; weak D call: TRBD1 (5 bases). The CDR3 loop spans 13 amino acids. The V gene's germline CDR1 is MNHNS and CDR2 SASEGT. Trimming took off 6 bases at V and 5 bases at J, with 10 bases between the two ends.

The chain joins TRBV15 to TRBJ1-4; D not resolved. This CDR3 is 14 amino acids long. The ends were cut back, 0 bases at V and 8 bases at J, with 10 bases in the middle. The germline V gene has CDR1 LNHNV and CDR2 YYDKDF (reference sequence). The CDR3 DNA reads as TGTGCCACCAGCAGAGATGAGGTGCGGGAAAAACTGTTTTTT. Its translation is CATSRDEVREKLFF.

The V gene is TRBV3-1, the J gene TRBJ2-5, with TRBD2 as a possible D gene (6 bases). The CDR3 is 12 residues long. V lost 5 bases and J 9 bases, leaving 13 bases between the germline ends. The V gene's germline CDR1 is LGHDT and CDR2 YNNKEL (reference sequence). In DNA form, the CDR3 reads TGTGCCAGCAGCGAATCCGGGACTCCCCAGTACTTC. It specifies CASSESGTPQYF.

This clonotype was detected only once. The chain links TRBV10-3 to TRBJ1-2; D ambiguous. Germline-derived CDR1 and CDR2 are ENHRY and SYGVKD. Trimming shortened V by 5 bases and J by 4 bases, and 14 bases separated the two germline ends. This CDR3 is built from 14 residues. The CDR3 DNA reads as TGTGCCATCAGTTCTCGGACGGCCGTCTATGGCTACACCTTC. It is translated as CAISSRTAVYGYTF.